These 31 T cell receptor beta chains originate from one sample sequenced in a study of blood T cell repertoires in COVID-19. Profiled with immunoSEQ multiplex PCR; TCRdb holds only in-frame clones, not every one. The data show about 300,000 clones, over 75% seen once. Sequencing input: PBMCs or T cells enriched from blood (not recorded which). Receptor source: a man aged 25-45 years who had recovered from COVID-19.

V is TRBV14 and J is TRBJ1-2, with 7 bases fitting TRBD1. The CDR3 runs 14 residues. J was trimmed by 4 bases and V by 1 base; bases with no gene match: 3. The V gene's germline CDR1 is SGHDN and CDR2 FVKESK. The chain's CDR3 is CASSQADRPYGYTF. The CDR3, as DNA: TGTGCCAGCAGCCAAGCGGACAGGCCCTATGGCTACACCTTC.

The CDR3 spells CASSTGLYYGYTF. The CDR3 region has the DNA TGTGCCAGTAGTACAGGGTTGTACTATGGCTACACCTTC. J is TRBJ1-2 and V is TRBV19; weak D call: TRBD1 (5 bases). Germline CDR1 is LNHDA and CDR2 is SQIVND (reference sequence). The CDR3 contains 13 residues. V was trimmed by 4 bases and J by 3 bases, leaving 9 bases between them.

This chain links TRBV4-2 with TRBJ1-5, with D unclear. Germline V gene data show CDR1 as LGHNA and CDR2 as YNFKEQ. The CDR3 consists of 16 residues. V was shortened by 0 bases and J by 0 bases, with 9 bases between the two germline ends. The CDR3 DNA sequence: TGTGCCAGCAGCCAAGAAAGGGAGTATAGCAATCAGCCCCAGCATTTT. It specifies CASSQEREYSNQPQHF.

This chain links TRBV2 with TRBJ2-2, with 13 bases identical to TRBD2. CDR1 is SNHLY, CDR2 FYNNEI, per germline. CDR3 length equals 17 residues. J gave up 5 bases and V 4 bases, and 7 bases lay outside the gene matches. The CDR3: CASSAGLAGSSTGELFF. In nucleotides, the CDR3 is TGTGCCAGCAGTGCGGGACTAGCGGGAAGTAGTACCGGGGAGCTGTTTTTT.

The V gene is TRBV5-1, the J gene TRBJ2-6; the match to TRBD1 covers 10 bases. In germline, CDR1 is SGHRS, CDR2 YFSETQ. The CDR3 consists of 19 residues. J lost 0 bases, V lost 2 bases, and 8 bases had no gene match. CDR3 DNA: TGCGCCAGCAGCTTTCACCGGGACAGGGGCCCCTCTGGGGCCAACGTCCTGACTTTC. Its translation: CASSFHRDRGPSGANVLTF.

The rearrangement joins TRBV3-1 (or the pseudogene TRBV3-2) to TRBJ1-6, with 7 bases identical to TRBD1. Germline CDR1 reads LGHDT; CDR2 reads YNNKEL (reference sequence). The CDR3 is 15 amino acids. Unmatched junction bases numbered 5, after V lost 2 bases and J lost 7 bases. The CDR3 region is CASSQRTGSNSPLHF. The CDR3 DNA reads as TGTGCCAGCAGCCAACGGACAGGATCAAATTCACCCCTCCACTTT.

This chain uses TRBV11-2 with TRBJ1-4; TRBD1 matches at 7 bases. After removal of 0 bases from V and 5 bases from J, the junction contained 3 bases not matched to a gene. Germline-derived CDR1 and CDR2 are SGHAT and FQNNGV. The CDR3 length is 15 residues. The CDR3 DNA reads TGTGCCAGCAGCTTAGACCCAGGGGGGAATGAAAAACTGTTTTTT. This translates into CASSLDPGGNEKLFF.

The chain combines TRBV10-3 with TRBJ2-7, with 9 bases identical to TRBD1. CDR1 and CDR2 from the germline V gene are ENHRY and SYGVKD. The CDR3 runs 16 residues. Trimming cost V 0 bases and J 6 bases; bases outside gene matches: 9. The CDR3 coding sequence is TGTGCCATCAGTGAGTCTACCGGGACAGGGTGGGGCGAGCAGTACTTC. Protein sequence: CAISESTGTGWGEQYF.

The chain carries TRBV2 and TRBJ1-2; maybe TRBD1 (5 bases). Germline loops: CDR1 SNHLY, CDR2 FYNNEI. The V gene lost 2 bases and the J gene lost 0 bases, with 10 bases spanning the gap. The CDR3 is 15 residues long. As DNA, the CDR3 is TGTGCCAGCAGTGAACGTGGGGGGTCTAACTATGGCTACACCTTC. Translation: CASSERGGSNYGYTF.

The rearrangement uses TRBV30 and TRBJ1-4; TRBD1 is a possible D gene (5 bases). Trimming took off 4 bases at V and 0 bases at J, with 15 bases between the two ends. This CDR3 has 16 amino acids. Germline V CDR1 and CDR2: GTSNPN, SVGIG (reference sequence). The chain's CDR3 is CAWMEEGPATNEKLFF. For the CDR3, the DNA is TGTGCCTGGATGGAGGAGGGACCTGCAACTAATGAAAAACTGTTTTTT. Full variable domain (rest looked up from reference TRBV30 and TRBJ1-4): SQTIHQWPATLVQPVGSPLSLECTVEGTSNPNLYWYRQAAGRGLQLLFYSVGIGQISSEVPQNLSASRPQDRQFILSSKKLLLSDSGFYLCAWMEEGPATNEKLFFGSGTQLSVL.

This chain connects TRBV19 to TRBJ1-4, with D perhaps matching TRBD1 (5 bases). The CDR3 consists of 14 residues. Trimming stripped 6 bases from V and 6 bases from J, with 14 bases between. Germline-derived CDR1 and CDR2 are LNHDA and SQIVND (reference sequence). The CDR3 loop reads CASSPRARDEKLFF. The CDR3 coding sequence is TGTGCCAGTAGCCCCAGGGCGCGAGATGAAAAACTGTTTTTT.

The table lists this clone with a count of one. The chain has TRBV5-4 and TRBJ2-2; maybe TRBD1 (7 bases). With 1 base removed from V and 8 bases from J, the gap between germline ends came to 15 bases. The CDR3 is 15 amino acids. Looked up from germline, CDR1 is SGHNT and CDR2 is YYREEE (reference sequence). CDR3 amino acids: CASSLNRGGTGELFF. The CDR3 nucleotides read TGTGCCAGCAGCTTGAACAGGGGAGGAACAGGGGAGCTGTTTTTT.

This clone appeared once. The chain has TRBV27 and TRBJ2-1; TRBD1 matches 8 bases. The CDR3 loop spans 15 amino acids. Germline trimming cut 5 bases from V and 8 bases from J; bases unmatched to any gene: 11. The germline V gene encodes CDR1 MNHEY and CDR2 SMNVEV (reference sequence). CDR3 coding DNA: TGTGCCAGCAGTCCCCGGGACAGGACAGTCGATGAGCAGTTCTTC. Translated, it gives CASSPRDRTVDEQFF.

This chain connects TRBV6-2 or TRBV6-3 to TRBJ2-7; TRBD2 agrees at 10 bases. CDR1 is MNHEY and CDR2 is SVGEGT in the germline V gene. This CDR3 has 15 residues. Trimming took 4 bases from V and 0 from J; bases not matched to a gene: 3. The CDR3 protein is CASSSPSGSSYEQYF. The CDR3 coding sequence is TGTGCCAGCAGTTCGCCTAGCGGGAGCTCCTACGAGCAGTACTTC.

The chain carries TRBV4-2 and TRBJ2-3; tentative D call: TRBD2 (6 bases). The ends were cut back, 0 bases at V and 0 bases at J, with 7 bases in the middle. CDR1 and CDR2 from the germline V gene are LGHNA and YNFKEQ. The length of the CDR3 is 15 residues. The CDR3 here is CASSQDGGSTDTQYF. The CDR3 coding sequence is TGTGCCAGCAGCCAAGATGGGGGGAGCACAGATACGCAGTATTTT.

The chain has TRBV29-1 and TRBJ1-2; a possible D gene is TRBD1 (5 bases). CDR3 length: 13 amino acids. CDR1 and CDR2 from the germline V gene are SQVTM and ANQGSEA. Trimming pared 2 bases from V and 6 bases from J, leaving 13 bases between. CDR3 bases: TGCAGCGTTGAAAGGCAGGCAGGGAATGGCTACACCTTC. Amino acid sequence: CSVERQAGNGYTF.

The chain uses TRBV10-1 and TRBJ1-1; 7 nucleotides align to TRBD1. Germline V gene sequence: CDR1 WNHNN, CDR2 SYGVQD (reference sequence). Germline trimming cut 8 bases from V and 0 bases from J; bases unmatched to any gene: 12. The length of the CDR3 is 16 residues. The CDR3 bases are TGCGCCAGCCGAGACGACAGGGCGAGGATGAACACTGAAGCTTTCTTT. This sequence encodes CASRDDRARMNTEAFF.

The chain joins TRBV9 to TRBJ1-1; TRBD1 is a possible D gene (6 bases). Trimming removed 3 bases from V and 1 base from J, with 16 bases in between. Germline lookup yields CDR1 SGDLS and CDR2 YYNGEE. The CDR3 runs 16 residues. The DNA for the CDR3 is TGTGCCAGCAGCGCAGAGGGAGTGACAGGGAACACTGAAGCTTTCTTT. Translated: CASSAEGVTGNTEAFF.

The J gene is TRBJ1-6, the V gene TRBV5-1, with 7 bases identical to TRBD1. Germline V lookup: CDR1 SGHRS, CDR2 YFSETQ. With 2 bases clipped from V and 8 bases from J, the junction kept 10 bases outside the gene matches. The CDR3 contains 16 residues. CDR3 in amino acids: CASSLISGTVYSPLHF. CDR3 DNA: TGCGCCAGCAGCTTAATTTCCGGGACAGTTTATTCACCCCTCCACTTT.

The chain has TRBV18 and TRBJ2-5, with D unresolved. The ends were cut back, 0 bases at V and 4 bases at J, with 9 bases in the middle. Germline values: CDR1 KGHSH, CDR2 LQKENI. The CDR3 is made up of 14 amino acids. The CDR3 nucleotides read TGTGCCAGCTCACCACCGGCAATGCCAGAGACCCAGTACTTC. Translating it yields CASSPPAMPETQYF.

The CDR3 DNA reads TGCGCCAGCAGCTTGAGGGTTTCTAGCGGGGTCACTAGCACAGATACGCAGTATTTT. Encoded protein: CASSLRVSSGVTSTDTQYF. V and J are TRBV5-1 and TRBJ2-3, with 9 nucleotides matching TRBD2. Germline CDR1 reads SGHRS; CDR2 reads YFSETQ. Trimming at V came to 1 base and at J to 0 bases, leaving 12 bases not matched to a gene. The CDR3 sequence is 19 residues long.

V usage is TRBV19 and J usage is TRBJ1-1, with a possible D match to TRBD1 (6 bases). V lost 9 bases to trimming and J lost 0 bases, with 11 bases between them. This CDR3 comprises 13 residues. Germline V gene data show CDR1 as LNHDA and CDR2 as SQIVND (reference sequence). CDR3 DNA sequence: TGTGCCAGCGGGGACACAATGAACACTGAAGCTTTCTTT. It yields the protein CASGDTMNTEAFF.

This chain uses TRBV24-1 with TRBJ1-1, with TRBD1 as a possible D gene (6 bases). Germline V CDR1 and CDR2: KGHDR, SFDVKD. V was trimmed by 5 bases and J by 0 bases, leaving 9 bases between them. CDR3 length equals 14 residues. The CDR3 nucleotides are TGTGCCACCAGTGGTGGACAGCTGAACACTGAAGCTTTCTTT. This codes for CATSGGQLNTEAFF.

The rearrangement joins TRBV24-1 to TRBJ2-7; 7 bases agree with TRBD1. Trimming removed 2 bases from V and 0 bases from J; junction bases left unmatched: 6. CDR3 length: 16 amino acids. The germline CDR1 and CDR2 sequences are KGHDR and SFDVKD. CDR3 sequence reads: CATSDSTGPSSYEQYF. CDR3 nucleotide sequence: TGTGCCACCAGTGATTCGACAGGGCCAAGCTCCTACGAGCAGTACTTC.

The chain employs TRBV13 and TRBJ1-1; TRBD1 agrees at 8 bases. This CDR3 is 18 amino acids long. V lost 3 bases and J lost 1; bases outside the gene matches: 13. Germline V lookup: CDR1 PRHDT, CDR2 FYEKMQ (reference sequence). The CDR3 sequence is CASSFRTGLGLGNTEAFF. CDR3 coding DNA: TGTGCCAGCAGCTTCCGGACAGGGTTGGGGCTTGGGAACACTGAAGCTTTCTTT.

The chain recombines TRBV7-8 with TRBJ2-1, with D possibly being TRBD2 (5 bases). The V gene lost 5 bases and the J gene lost 9 bases, with 11 bases spanning the gap. Germline V CDR1 and CDR2: SGHVS, FQNEAQ. This CDR3 has 12 amino acids. The DNA of the CDR3 is TGTGCCAGCAGCCGACCCGGAGGTGAGCAGTTCTTC. Protein sequence: CASSRPGGEQFF.

This chain connects TRBV4-2 to TRBJ2-5; 9 bases agree with TRBD1. Looked up from germline, CDR1 is LGHNA and CDR2 is YNFKEQ. The CDR3 loop spans 16 amino acids. The V and J ends lost 0 bases and 4 bases, in that order; junction bases with no gene match: 6. Here the CDR3 DNA reads TGTGCCAGCAGCCAAGAGAGGGACAGGGCCTCAGAGACCCAGTACTTC. It yields the protein CASSQERDRASETQYF.

In its sample, this clone was seen a few times. The J gene is TRBJ2-1, the V gene TRBV2; TRBD2 aligns across 11 bases. Trimming took 6 bases from V and 2 from J; bases not matched to a gene: 3. The CDR3 is made up of 15 amino acids. In germline, CDR1 is SNHLY, CDR2 FYNNEI. For the CDR3, the DNA is TGTGCCAGCAGGGCTAGCGGGAGGACCTACAATGAGCAGTTCTTC. Protein sequence: CASRASGRTYNEQFF.

The rearrangement joins TRBV13 to TRBJ2-1; 7 bases are a match to TRBD2. J gave up 5 bases and V 3 bases, and 7 bases lay outside the gene matches. Germline V gene lookup returns CDR1 PRHDT and CDR2 FYEKMQ (reference sequence). The CDR3 runs to 15 residues. The CDR3 is CASSLSGEGDNEQFF. CDR3 nucleotide sequence: TGTGCCAGCAGCTTGAGCGGGGAAGGGGACAATGAGCAGTTCTTC.

This chain connects TRBV11-2 to TRBJ1-1; TRBD1 aligns across 7 bases. CDR1 SGHAT and CDR2 FQNNGV come from the germline V gene. The CDR3 sequence is 16 residues long. V lost 3 bases and J lost 1; bases outside the gene matches: 8. CDR3 amino acids: CASSLRYRGENTEAFF. DNA for the CDR3: TGTGCCAGCAGCTTGCGGTACAGGGGAGAGAACACTGAAGCTTTCTTT.

This clone was seen just once. The chain combines TRBV5-4 with TRBJ1-2; the D is unclear. CDR1 and CDR2 from the germline V gene are SGHNT and YYREEE (reference sequence). Between the trimmed V and J ends, which lost 3 bases and 4 bases, there was a span of 19 bases. The length of the CDR3 is 16 residues. The CDR3 DNA is TGTGCCAGCAGCTCTCCGAGGGCAGCGACTGGCTATGGCTACACCTTC. It is translated as CASSSPRAATGYGYTF.